This T cell receptor (beta chain) was recorded in a study of blood T cell repertoires in COVID-19. Overall study: Both acute and convalescent COVID-19 samples were obtained from the United States, Italy and Spain.

There are 19 residues in the CDR3. J gave up 3 bases and V 6 bases, and 17 bases lay outside the gene matches. The germline V gene has CDR1 LNHDA and CDR2 SQIVND (reference sequence). Original processing notes: Amplification of reference gene primers provided the estimated nucleated cell counts. Sequencing was performed with immunoSEQ multiplex PCR; in TCRdb, only in-frame clones are kept and a portion is missing. V, J and clone size derive from that table, while D and trimming were established from the DNA sequence. Found here are some 150,000 clones, 84% of them singletons; the top ten hold approximately 38%.

The origin of this receptor is a human donor in a cohort sampled during active COVID-19. V and J are TRBV19 and TRBJ2-6; 7 bases are shared with TRBD2. The specimen was peripheral blood. CDR3 region: CASSPRTRGVLVGANVLTF. CDR3 DNA sequence: TGTGCCAGTAGCCCACGGACTAGAGGGGTGCTGGTTGGGGCCAACGTCCTGACTTTC.